This TCR beta chain was recorded in a study of T-cell memory formation after mild COVID-19. This clonotype showed up many times. TCRdb analysed the 5' RACE reads with MiXCR anew, one entry per CDR3 protein. Among approximately 300,000 distinct CDR3 sequences listed, about a sixth were seen once. The V gene's germline CDR1 is SQVTM and CDR2 ANQGSEA. The CDR3 extends over 15 amino acids. V lost 5 bases to trimming and J lost 0 bases, with 14 bases between them. The chain employs TRBV29-1 and TRBJ2-1; D may match TRBD1 or TRBD2 (6 bases each). The receptor's source is a man between 18 and 35 years old who had mild COVID-19 (a few samples of this study predate the infection). Cell type and time point are not known. Sequencing was done on a sample of PBMCs or a T cell subset sorted from them (not recorded which). DNA of the CDR3: TGCAGCGTTAACGGGGGCTCAAACTCCTACAATGAGCAGTTCTTC. Its translation: CSVNGGSNSYNEQFF.